This entry lists 26 T cell receptor beta chains sequenced from one sample in a study of T cell responses to AZD1222 COVID-19 vaccine. TCRdb's table, derived via immunoSEQ multiplex PCR, lists solely in-frame clones and lacks some. The sample holds 100,000 to 150,000 clones, 85% seen once. The sequenced sample was peripheral blood, obtained 28 days after the second AZD1222 dose. The receptors were gathered from an adult who received the AZD1222 COVID-19 vaccine.

V gene TRBV9 combines with J gene TRBJ1-2; no firm D call. There are 15 residues in the CDR3. From germline, CDR1 is SGDLS and CDR2 YYNGEE. The V gene lost 3 bases and the J gene lost 0 bases, with 12 bases spanning the gap. The CDR3 DNA follows: TGTGCCAGCAGCGCACGGACGGCAGCTAACTATGGCTACACCTTC. Encoded protein: CASSARTAANYGYTF.

DNA of the CDR3: TGCGCCAGCAGCCAAGATAAAGGAACTAGCGGGGGCTACCGTCGTGCGCAGTATTTT. Its translation: CASSQDKGTSGGYRRAQYF. The gene calls are TRBV4-1 and TRBJ2-3, with 11 nucleotides matching TRBD2. CDR1 MGHRA and CDR2 YSYEKL come from the germline V gene. This CDR3 has 19 amino acids. Trimming took 0 bases from V and 10 from J; bases not matched to a gene: 18.

The rearrangement links TRBV15 to TRBJ2-1, with 13 bases lining up with TRBD2. The CDR3 totals 16 residues. CDR1 LNHNV and CDR2 YYDKDF come from the germline V gene (reference sequence). Trimming at V came to 5 bases and at J to 5 bases, leaving 6 bases not matched to a gene. CDR3 region: CATSGRLAGGNNEQFF. The CDR3 DNA sequence: TGTGCCACCAGCGGACGACTAGCGGGGGGCAACAATGAGCAGTTCTTC.

This chain links TRBV3-1 (or the pseudogene TRBV3-2) with TRBJ1-1; maybe TRBD1 (5 bases). The V gene lost 1 base and the J gene lost 0 bases, with 9 bases spanning the gap. The CDR3 has 15 amino acids. Germline CDR1 is LGHDT and CDR2 is YNNKEL (reference sequence). The CDR3 DNA is TGTGCCAGCAGCCAAGTGGGGGGTGTGAACACTGAAGCTTTCTTT. Protein product: CASSQVGGVNTEAFF.

V usage is TRBV24-1 and J usage is TRBJ1-5, with D perhaps TRBD1 (6 bases). V was shortened by 7 bases and J by 1 base, with 13 bases between the two germline ends. CDR3 length equals 15 residues. CDR1 and CDR2 from the germline V gene are KGHDR and SFDVKD. In DNA, the CDR3 is TGTGCCACCAGAAGGGACACCCGAAGCAATCAGCCCCAGCATTTT. Amino acids: CATRRDTRSNQPQHF.

This chain joins TRBV5-1 and TRBJ2-3, with a tentative D call TRBD1 (6 bases). CDR3 length: 13 amino acids. With 7 bases removed from V and 4 bases from J, the gap between germline ends came to 13 bases. Germline CDR1 reads SGHRS; CDR2 reads YFSETQ. CDR3 coding DNA: TGCGCCAGCCAGGGGCAAGGTCCAGATACGCAGTATTTT. It yields the protein CASQGQGPDTQYF.

This chain links TRBV3-1 (or the pseudogene TRBV3-2) with TRBJ2-3; weak D call: TRBD2 (5 bases). This CDR3 comprises 16 residues. CDR1 and CDR2 (germline): LGHDT, YNNKEL (reference sequence). V lost 1 base and J 1 base, leaving 12 bases between the germline ends. This CDR3 is CASSQGGLIRTDTQYF. Here the CDR3 DNA reads TGTGCCAGCAGCCAAGGAGGACTGATTCGCACAGATACGCAGTATTTT.

This chain joins TRBV6-5 and TRBJ2-1; TRBD1 is a possible D gene (6 bases). The CDR3 extends over 13 amino acids. V was clipped by 6 bases and J by 4 bases, with 10 bases between them. Germline values: CDR1 MNHEY, CDR2 SVGAGI. This CDR3 is CASRVDRYNEQFF. Written as DNA, the CDR3 is TGTGCCAGCAGAGTCGACAGGTACAATGAGCAGTTCTTC.

The chain carries TRBV2 and TRBJ2-1; D is perhaps TRBD2 (5 bases). Trimming removed 5 bases from V and 2 bases from J, with 19 bases in between. Germline CDR1 SNHLY, CDR2 FYNNEI. The CDR3 is 17 residues long. Here the CDR3 reads CASSSRVAGLTYNEQFF. The CDR3 DNA follows: TGTGCCAGCAGTTCCCGCGTAGCCGGACTTACCTACAATGAGCAGTTCTTC. Supplemented by reference TRBV2 and TRBJ2-1, the full variable domain reads EPEVTQTPSHQVTQMGQEVILRCVPISNHLYFYWYRQILGQKVEFLVSFYNNEISEKSEIFDDQFSVERPDGSNFTLKIRSTKLEDSAMYFCASSSRVAGLTYNEQFFGPGTRLTVL.

This clone was detected once. The V and J genes are TRBV11-2 and TRBJ1-6; D gene ambiguous. CDR1 is SGHAT, CDR2 FQNNGV, per germline. CDR3 length: 15 amino acids. Trimming took off 2 bases at V and 9 bases at J, with 14 bases between the two ends. CDR3 sequence: CASSLLGGMFSPLHF. The CDR3 DNA reads TGTGCCAGCAGCTTACTAGGAGGGATGTTTTCACCCCTCCACTTT. Supplemented by reference TRBV11-2 and TRBJ1-6, the full variable domain reads EAGVAQSPRYKIIEKRQSVAFWCNPISGHATLYWYQQILGQGPKLLIQFQNNGVVDDSQLPKDRFSAERLKGVDSTLKIQPAKLEDSAVYLCASSLLGGMFSPLHFGNGTRLTVT.

The V gene is TRBV10-3, the J gene TRBJ2-7, with 8 bases identical to TRBD2. V trimming: 0 bases; J trimming: 1 base; junction bases outside the gene matches: 8. CDR1 ENHRY and CDR2 SYGVKD come from the germline V gene. The CDR3 sequence is 17 residues long. The CDR3 spells CAISESGSGGLSYEQYF. The CDR3 DNA reads TGTGCCATCAGTGAGTCTGGGAGCGGGGGCTTATCCTACGAGCAGTACTTC.

The chain recombines TRBV7-9 with TRBJ2-1; 9 bases map to TRBD1. The CDR3 has 17 amino acids. V lost 5 bases to trimming and J lost 1 base; unmatched junction nucleotides: 9. Germline V gene data show CDR1 as SEHNR and CDR2 as FQNEAQ (reference sequence). CDR3: CASSPRTGEGSYNEQFF. In DNA form, the CDR3 reads TGTGCCAGCAGCCCGAGGACAGGGGAAGGGTCCTACAATGAGCAGTTCTTC.

The chain carries TRBV3-1 (or the pseudogene TRBV3-2) and TRBJ2-3, with 8 nucleotides matching TRBD2. The CDR3 extends over 16 amino acids. V lost 4 bases, J lost 1 base, and 7 bases stayed unmatched. Germline-derived CDR1 and CDR2 are LGHDT and YNNKEL (reference sequence). The CDR3 spells CASSPRGSGGTDTQYF. Here the CDR3 DNA reads TGTGCCAGCAGCCCCCGGGGTAGCGGGGGCACAGATACGCAGTATTTT.

The chain employs TRBV12-3 or TRBV12-4 and TRBJ2-1; 8 positions agree with TRBD2. The trim removed 7 bases at V and 6 bases at J, leaving 5 bases unmatched. This CDR3 is 13 amino acids long. CDR3 residues: CASTGLAGNEQFF. The CDR3 DNA reads TGTGCCAGCACCGGGCTAGCGGGCAATGAGCAGTTCTTC.

V and J are TRBV7-2 and TRBJ1-5, with 8 bases matching TRBD1. V gave up 5 bases and J gave up 6 bases; unmatched junction bases: 12. The CDR3 is 16 residues long. The germline V gene encodes CDR1 SGHTA and CDR2 FQGNSA. This CDR3 is CASSPNPTGDGQPQHF. CDR3 sequence (DNA): TGTGCCAGCAGCCCAAACCCGACAGGGGACGGTCAGCCCCAGCATTTT.

The chain combines TRBV5-1 with TRBJ2-7, with TRBD1 identical over 9 bases. The CDR3 runs 15 residues. Germline CDR1 and CDR2: SGHRS and YFSETQ. J lost 3 bases, V lost 0 bases, and 4 bases had no gene match. In DNA, the CDR3 is TGCGCCAGCAGCTTGGTGACAGGGGGGGGCTACGAGCAGTACTTC. Its translation: CASSLVTGGGYEQYF.

This clone was recorded a few times. One junction end does not reproduce the germline sequence, and a read error may be involved. The chain recombines TRBV28 with TRBJ1-3; a weak D match, TRBD1 (6 bases). The germline CDR1 and CDR2 sequences are MDHEN and SYDVKM. CDR3 length: 20 amino acids. CDR3 loop: CPSREGKLGAVTLSGNTIYF. CDR3 in DNA: TGCCCCTCCCGGGAGGGTAAATTGGGGGCCGTCACTCTGTCTGGAAACACCATATATTTT.

This chain uses TRBV19 with TRBJ1-1; perhaps TRBD1 as D (5 bases). V lost 7 bases to trimming and J lost 0 bases, with 21 bases between them. Looked up from germline, CDR1 is LNHDA and CDR2 is SQIVND (reference sequence). The CDR3 spans 17 residues. CDR3 sequence (DNA): TGTGCCAGTATCTATTCGGTTACGGGACGGATGAACACTGAAGCTTTCTTT. Protein: CASIYSVTGRMNTEAFF.

V is TRBV5-1 and J is TRBJ2-3; TRBD2 matches at 9 bases. The CDR3 runs to 16 residues. Germline V gives CDR1 SGHRS, CDR2 YFSETQ. V dropped 5 bases and J dropped 4; count of bases not matched to a gene: 11. This CDR3 reads CASSQNAGGGADTQYF. The CDR3 DNA is TGCGCCAGCAGTCAAAATGCGGGAGGGGGGGCAGATACGCAGTATTTT.

The V and J genes are TRBV9 and TRBJ2-7; D is perhaps TRBD2 (6 bases). CDR1 and CDR2 (germline): SGDLS, YYNGEE. CDR3 length: 15 residues. Between the trimmed V and J ends, which lost 4 bases and 7 bases, there was a span of 21 bases. The CDR3 DNA reads as TGTGCCAGCAGCCCCTGGGAGGACCCGGTGAGGGAGCAGTACTTC. Translation gives CASSPWEDPVREQYF.

This clone was seen just once. The J gene is TRBJ1-6, the V gene TRBV5-1; D is uncertain. Trimming left V 6 bases short and J 10 bases short, with 20 bases between. CDR1 is SGHRS and CDR2 is YFSETQ in the germline V gene. CDR3 size: 15 residues. The CDR3 DNA reads TGCGCCAGCAAAGCAAGTCCTATGGGGAGATCACCCCTCCACTTT. Translated, it gives CASKASPMGRSPLHF. Looking up the rest from reference TRBV5-1 and TRBJ1-6 gives the full variable domain: KAGVTQTPRYLIKTRGQQVTLSCSPISGHRSVSWYQQTPGQGLQFLFEYFSETQRNKGNFPGRFSGRQFSNSRSEMNVSTLELGDSALYLCASKASPMGRSPLHFGNGTRLTVT.

This clone was seen more than once but under ten times. CDR3 nucleotide sequence: TGTGCCAGCAGTGAATACACTGAAGCTTTCTTT. Residues: CASSEYTEAFF. This chain uses TRBV2 with TRBJ1-1; D not certain. Germline V gene sequence: CDR1 SNHLY, CDR2 FYNNEI. Trimming took off 2 bases at V and 3 bases at J, with 1 base between the two ends. This CDR3 has 11 amino acids.

This clone was detected only once. V gene TRBV6-5 combines with J gene TRBJ1-2; D is ambiguous. The CDR3 is 14 amino acids. The V and J ends lost 0 bases and 2 bases respectively, with 7 bases between them. CDR1 is MNHEY and CDR2 is SVGAGI in the germline V gene. The CDR3 loop is CASSYSAGNYGYTF. CDR3 in DNA: TGTGCCAGCAGTTACTCGGCGGGAAACTATGGCTACACCTTC.

The CDR3 loop is CASSPGQLREKLFF. DNA for the CDR3: TGTGCCAGCAGCCCGGGACAGCTCAGGGAAAAACTGTTTTTT. The chain employs TRBV28 and TRBJ1-4; 7 nucleotides line up with TRBD1. Trimming at V came to 6 bases and at J to 8 bases, leaving 9 bases not matched to a gene. The CDR3 loop spans 14 amino acids. Germline CDR1 and CDR2: MDHEN and SYDVKM.

The chain uses TRBV4-1 and TRBJ1-5; tentatively, D is TRBD1 (6 bases). The CDR3 is 15 residues long. Germline assignment: CDR1 MGHRA and CDR2 YSYEKL. V lost 1 base and J lost 7, with 14 bases in between. The CDR3 sequence is CASSQGWGARQPQHF. The CDR3 DNA is TGCGCCAGCAGCCAAGGCTGGGGGGCCAGGCAGCCCCAGCATTTT.

This clone has just a few counts. The V gene is TRBV4-1, the J gene TRBJ1-1; possibly TRBD1 for D (5 bases). Germline-derived CDR1 and CDR2 are MGHRA and YSYEKL. The CDR3 spans 12 residues. V shed 8 bases and J shed 0 bases, with 7 bases lying between them. The CDR3 region has the DNA TGCGCCAGCGCAGGGATGAACACTGAAGCTTTCTTT. Its protein product is CASAGMNTEAFF.